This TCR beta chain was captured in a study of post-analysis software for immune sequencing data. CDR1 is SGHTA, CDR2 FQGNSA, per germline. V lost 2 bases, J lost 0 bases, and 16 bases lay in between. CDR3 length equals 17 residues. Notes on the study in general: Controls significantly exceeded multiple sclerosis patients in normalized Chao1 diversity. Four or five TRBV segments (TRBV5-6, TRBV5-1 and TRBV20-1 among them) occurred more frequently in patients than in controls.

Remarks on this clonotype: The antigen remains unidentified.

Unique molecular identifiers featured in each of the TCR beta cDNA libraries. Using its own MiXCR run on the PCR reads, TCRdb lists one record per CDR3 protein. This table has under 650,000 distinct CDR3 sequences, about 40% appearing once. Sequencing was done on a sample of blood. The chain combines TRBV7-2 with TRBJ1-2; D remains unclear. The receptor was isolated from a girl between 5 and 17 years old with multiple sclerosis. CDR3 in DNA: TGTGCCAGCAGCTTATATCGGACGGTATCTACTAACTATGGCTACACCTTC. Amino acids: CASSLYRTVSTNYGYTF. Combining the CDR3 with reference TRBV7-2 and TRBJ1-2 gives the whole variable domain GAGVSQSPSNKVTEKGKDVELRCDPISGHTALYWYRQSLGQGLEFLIYFQGNSAPDKSGLPSDRFSAERTGGSVSTLTIQRTQQEDSAVYLCASSLYRTVSTNYGYTFGSGTRLTVV.